These T cell receptor beta chains were read from a single sample in a study of Graves' ophthalmopathy and Graves' hyperthyroidism. TCRdb re-called the multiplex PCR reads through MiXCR, storing one row per CDR3 protein. The table includes hundreds of thousands of distinct CDR3 sequences, more than 20% detected once. Sequencing used peripheral blood. These TCRs come from a woman aged 18-29 years with stable Graves' hyperthyroidism. The CDR3 runs from the conserved cysteine through the conserved F or W. Each record gives: V gene, clone size, D gene, J gene, CDR3 DNA, CDR3 protein. D genes are given only for firm matches. The size field reads once, few or many counts, or a class when the clone is expanded.

>TRBV7-8|few|TRBD2|TRBJ2-2
TGTGCCAGCAGGCCGGGACTAGCGGGAGACACCGGGGAGCTGTTTTTT
CASRPGLAGDTGELFF
>TRBV20-1|many|.|TRBJ1-2
TGCAGTGCTAGGGCAGGGGAAGGCTACACCTTC
CSARAGEGYTF
>TRBV28|many|TRBD1|TRBJ2-5
TGTGCCAGCAGTCCCCGGGACAGGGGTGAGACCCAGTACTTC
CASSPRDRGETQYF
>TRBV4-1|many|.|TRBJ2-7
TGCGCCAGCAGCCAAGGGGGTCCGAGGGAAAGCCGGAGTTTC
CASSQGGPRESRSF
>TRBV6-2/TRBV6-3|many|.|TRBJ1-5
TGTGCCAGCAGTTACTCGGTGGCCTTCGGGGGCAATCAGCCCCAGCATTTT
CASSYSVAFGGNQPQHF
>TRBV7-8|many|.|TRBJ1-1
TGTGCCAGCAGCTTAGGATCGACAGTTGAAGCTTTCTTT
CASSLGSTVEAFF
>TRBV28|many|TRBD1|TRBJ2-5
TGTGCCAGCAGTTTATGGGACAGGGGGAAAGAGACCCAGTACTTC
CASSLWDRGKETQYF
>TRBV20-1|many|.|TRBJ1-6
TGCAGTGCCACCTGGGGCAGGGAGCAATCACCCCTCCACTTT
CSATWGREQSPLHF
>TRBV20-1|many|.|TRBJ2-7
TGCAGTGCTAGAATGGAGGGCTCCTACGAGCAGTACTTC
CSARMEGSYEQYF
>TRBV10-3|few|.|TRBJ2-2
TGTGCCATCGACGGACGGGACACCGGGGAGCTGTTTTTT
CAIDGRDTGELFF